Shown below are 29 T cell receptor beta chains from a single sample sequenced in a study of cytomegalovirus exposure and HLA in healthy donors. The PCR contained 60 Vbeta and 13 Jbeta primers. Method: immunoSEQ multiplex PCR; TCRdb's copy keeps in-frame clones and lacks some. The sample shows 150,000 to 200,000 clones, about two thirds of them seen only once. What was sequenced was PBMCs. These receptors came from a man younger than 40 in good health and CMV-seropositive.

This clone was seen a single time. The CDR3 nucleotides are TGTGCCACCCACAGGGAGTTCTCTGGAAACACCATATATTTT. It yields the protein CATHREFSGNTIYF. The V call is TRBV2, the J call TRBJ1-3, with a possible D match to TRBD1 (6 bases). The V gene lost 10 bases and the J gene lost 0 bases, with 13 bases spanning the gap. This CDR3 is 14 amino acids long. CDR1 and CDR2 (germline): SNHLY, FYNNEI.

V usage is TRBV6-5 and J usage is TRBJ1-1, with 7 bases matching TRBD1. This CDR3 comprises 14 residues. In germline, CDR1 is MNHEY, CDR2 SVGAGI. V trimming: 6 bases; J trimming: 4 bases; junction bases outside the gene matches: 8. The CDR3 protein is CASSVRGSGTEAFF. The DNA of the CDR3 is TGTGCCAGCAGCGTCAGGGGGTCGGGCACTGAAGCTTTCTTT.

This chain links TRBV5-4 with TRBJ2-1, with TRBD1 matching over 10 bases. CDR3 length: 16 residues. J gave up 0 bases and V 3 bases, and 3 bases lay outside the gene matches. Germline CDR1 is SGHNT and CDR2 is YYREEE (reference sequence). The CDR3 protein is CASSSWTGGSYNEQFF. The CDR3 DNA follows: TGTGCCAGCAGCTCCTGGACAGGGGGCTCCTACAATGAGCAGTTCTTC.

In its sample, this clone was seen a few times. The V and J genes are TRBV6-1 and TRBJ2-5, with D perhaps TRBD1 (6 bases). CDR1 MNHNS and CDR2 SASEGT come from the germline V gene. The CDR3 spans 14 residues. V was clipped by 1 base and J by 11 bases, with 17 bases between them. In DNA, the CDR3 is TGTGCCAGCAGTGAAGACAGGGAGATTTGGGAGCAGTACTTC. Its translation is CASSEDREIWEQYF.

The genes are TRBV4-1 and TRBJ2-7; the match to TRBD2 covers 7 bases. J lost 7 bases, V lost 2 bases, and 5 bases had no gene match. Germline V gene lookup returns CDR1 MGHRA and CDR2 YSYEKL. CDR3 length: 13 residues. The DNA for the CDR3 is TGCGCCAGCAGCCAACCCAGAGCGGGAGAGCAGTACTTC. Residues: CASSQPRAGEQYF.

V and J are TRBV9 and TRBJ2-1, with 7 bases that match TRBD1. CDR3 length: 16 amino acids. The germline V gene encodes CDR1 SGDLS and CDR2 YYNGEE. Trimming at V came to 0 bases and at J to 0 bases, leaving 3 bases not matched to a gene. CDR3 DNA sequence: TGTGCCAGCAGCGTAGTAACAGGGGCCTCCTACAATGAGCAGTTCTTC. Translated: CASSVVTGASYNEQFF.

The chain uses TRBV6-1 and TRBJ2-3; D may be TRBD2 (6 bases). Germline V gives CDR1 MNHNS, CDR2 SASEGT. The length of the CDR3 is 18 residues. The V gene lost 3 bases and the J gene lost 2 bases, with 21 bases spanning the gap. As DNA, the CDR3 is TGTGCCAGCAGTGAGAGGGCGGGAATTGGAGCAATCACAGATACGCAGTATTTT. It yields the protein CASSERAGIGAITDTQYF.

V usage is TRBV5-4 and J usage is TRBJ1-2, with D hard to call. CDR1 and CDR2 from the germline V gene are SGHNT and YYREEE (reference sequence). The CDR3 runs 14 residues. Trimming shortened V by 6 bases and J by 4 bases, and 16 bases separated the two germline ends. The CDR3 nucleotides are TGTGCCAGCACCCCGTCGTTGTCGTTCTATGGCTACACCTTC. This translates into CASTPSLSFYGYTF.

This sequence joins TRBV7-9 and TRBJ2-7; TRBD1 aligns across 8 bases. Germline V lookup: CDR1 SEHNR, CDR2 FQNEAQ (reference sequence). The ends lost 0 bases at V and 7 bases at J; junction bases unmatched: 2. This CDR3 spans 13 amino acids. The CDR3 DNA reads TGTGCCAGCAGCTTAGCCACAGGGGGTGAGCAGTACTTC. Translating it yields CASSLATGGEQYF.

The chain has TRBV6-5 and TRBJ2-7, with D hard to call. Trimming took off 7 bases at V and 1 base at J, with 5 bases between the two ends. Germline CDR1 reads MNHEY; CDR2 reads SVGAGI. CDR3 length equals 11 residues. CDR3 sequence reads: CASTQSYEQYF. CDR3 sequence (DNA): TGTGCCAGCACGCAGTCCTACGAGCAGTACTTC.

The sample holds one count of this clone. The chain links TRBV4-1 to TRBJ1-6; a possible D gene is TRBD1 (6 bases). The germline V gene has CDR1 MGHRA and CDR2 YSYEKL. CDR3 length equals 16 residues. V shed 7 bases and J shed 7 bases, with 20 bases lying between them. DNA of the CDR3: TGCGCCAGCAAACTCGGACAGCTGCCTCTAAATTCACCCCTCCACTTT. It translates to CASKLGQLPLNSPLHF.

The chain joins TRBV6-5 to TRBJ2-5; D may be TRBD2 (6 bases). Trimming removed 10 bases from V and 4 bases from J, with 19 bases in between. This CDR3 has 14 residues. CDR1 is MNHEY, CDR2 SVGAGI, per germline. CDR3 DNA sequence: TGTGCCACCACCAGGGACTTTCTGCTAGAGACCCAGTACTTC. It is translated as CATTRDFLLETQYF.

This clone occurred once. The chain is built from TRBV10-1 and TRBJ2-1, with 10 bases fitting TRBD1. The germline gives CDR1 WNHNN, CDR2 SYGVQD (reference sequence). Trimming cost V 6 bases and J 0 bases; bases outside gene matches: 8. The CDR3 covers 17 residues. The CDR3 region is CASSPVRTGGSYNEQFF. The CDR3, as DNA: TGCGCCAGCAGCCCCGTAAGGACAGGGGGCTCCTACAATGAGCAGTTCTTC.

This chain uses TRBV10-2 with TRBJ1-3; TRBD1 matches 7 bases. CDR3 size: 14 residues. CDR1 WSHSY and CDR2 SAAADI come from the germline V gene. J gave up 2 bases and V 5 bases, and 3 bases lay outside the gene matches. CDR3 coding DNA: TGCGCCAGCAGTCCCCAGGGGGCTGGAAACACCATATATTTT. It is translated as CASSPQGAGNTIYF.

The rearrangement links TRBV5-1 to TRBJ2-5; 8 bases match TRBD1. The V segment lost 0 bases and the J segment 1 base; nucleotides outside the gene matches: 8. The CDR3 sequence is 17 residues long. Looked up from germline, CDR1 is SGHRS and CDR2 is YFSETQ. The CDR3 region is CASSLALTGQVQETQYF. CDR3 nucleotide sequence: TGCGCCAGCAGCTTGGCCCTAACGGGACAGGTCCAAGAGACCCAGTACTTC. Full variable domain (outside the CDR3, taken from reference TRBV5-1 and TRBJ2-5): KAGVTQTPRYLIKTRGQQVTLSCSPISGHRSVSWYQQTPGQGLQFLFEYFSETQRNKGNFPGRFSGRQFSNSRSEMNVSTLELGDSALYLCASSLALTGQVQETQYFGPGTRLLVL.

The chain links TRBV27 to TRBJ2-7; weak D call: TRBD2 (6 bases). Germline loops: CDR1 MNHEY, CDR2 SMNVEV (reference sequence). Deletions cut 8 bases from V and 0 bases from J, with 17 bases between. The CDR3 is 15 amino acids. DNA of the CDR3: TGTGCCAGCGGAAGTATCGGGAGTATCTCCTACGAGCAGTACTTC. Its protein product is CASGSIGSISYEQYF.

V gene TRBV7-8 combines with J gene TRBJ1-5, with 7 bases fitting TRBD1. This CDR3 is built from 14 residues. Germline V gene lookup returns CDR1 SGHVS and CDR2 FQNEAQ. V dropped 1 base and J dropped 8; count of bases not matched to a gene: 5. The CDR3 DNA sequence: TGTGCCAGCAGCTTAGGACAGGGTGTTGAGCCCCAGCATTTT. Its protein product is CASSLGQGVEPQHF.

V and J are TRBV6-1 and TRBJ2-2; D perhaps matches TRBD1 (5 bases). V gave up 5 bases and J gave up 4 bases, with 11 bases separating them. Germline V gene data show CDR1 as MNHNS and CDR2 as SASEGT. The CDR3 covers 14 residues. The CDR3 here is CASSSGQSTGELFF. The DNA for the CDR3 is TGTGCCAGCAGTTCAGGGCAGTCCACCGGGGAGCTGTTTTTT.

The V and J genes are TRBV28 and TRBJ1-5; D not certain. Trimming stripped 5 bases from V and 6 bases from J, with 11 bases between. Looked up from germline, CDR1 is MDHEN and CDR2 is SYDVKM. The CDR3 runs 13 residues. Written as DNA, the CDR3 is TGTGCCAGCAGTCGTGAAGCGGGTCAGCCCCAGCATTTT. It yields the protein CASSREAGQPQHF.

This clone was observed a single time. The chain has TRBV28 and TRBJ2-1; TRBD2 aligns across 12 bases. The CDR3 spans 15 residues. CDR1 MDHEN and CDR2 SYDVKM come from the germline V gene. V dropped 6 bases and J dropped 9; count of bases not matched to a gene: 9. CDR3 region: CASSSTSGSIGEQFF. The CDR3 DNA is TGTGCCAGCAGCTCGACTAGCGGGAGTATTGGTGAGCAGTTCTTC. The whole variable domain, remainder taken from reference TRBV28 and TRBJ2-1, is DVKVTQSSRYLVKRTGEKVFLECVQDMDHENMFWYRQDPGLGLRLIYFSYDVKMKEKGDIPEGYSVSREKKERFSLILESASTNQTSMYLCASSSTSGSIGEQFFGPGTRLTVL.

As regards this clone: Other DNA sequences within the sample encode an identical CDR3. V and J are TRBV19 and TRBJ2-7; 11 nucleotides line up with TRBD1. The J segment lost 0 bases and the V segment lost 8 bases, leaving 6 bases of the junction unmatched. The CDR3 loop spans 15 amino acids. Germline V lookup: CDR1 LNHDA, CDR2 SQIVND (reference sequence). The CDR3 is CASGKGQGGSYEQYF. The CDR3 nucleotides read TGTGCCAGTGGTAAGGGACAGGGGGGCTCCTACGAGCAGTACTTC.

CDR3 protein: CASNWDRGVNGYTF. CDR3 coding DNA: TGTGCCAGCAATTGGGACAGGGGTGTAAATGGCTACACCTTC. The chain uses TRBV2 and TRBJ1-2; 10 positions agree with TRBD1. The V segment lost 7 bases and the J segment 6 bases; nucleotides outside the gene matches: 8. The CDR3 extends over 14 amino acids. Germline V lookup: CDR1 SNHLY, CDR2 FYNNEI.

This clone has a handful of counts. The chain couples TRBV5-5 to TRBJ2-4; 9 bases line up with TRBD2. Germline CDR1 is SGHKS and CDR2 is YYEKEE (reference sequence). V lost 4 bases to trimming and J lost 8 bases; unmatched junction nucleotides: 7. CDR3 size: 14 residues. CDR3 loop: CASSARTSEDIQYF. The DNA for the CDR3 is TGTGCCAGCAGCGCCCGGACTAGCGAAGACATTCAGTACTTC. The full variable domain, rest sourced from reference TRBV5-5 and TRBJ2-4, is DAGVTQSPTHLIKTRGQQVTLRCSPISGHKSVSWYQQVLGQGPQFIFQYYEKEERGRGNFPDRFSARQFPNYSSELNVNALLLGDSALYLCASSARTSEDIQYFGAGTRLSVL.

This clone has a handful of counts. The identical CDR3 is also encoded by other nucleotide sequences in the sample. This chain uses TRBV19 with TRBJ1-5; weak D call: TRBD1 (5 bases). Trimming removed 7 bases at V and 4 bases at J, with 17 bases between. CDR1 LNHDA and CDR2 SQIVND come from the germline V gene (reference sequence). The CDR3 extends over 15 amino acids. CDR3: CASNPGRVRNQPQHF. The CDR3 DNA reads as TGTGCCAGTAACCCGGGCAGGGTTCGGAATCAGCCCCAGCATTTT.

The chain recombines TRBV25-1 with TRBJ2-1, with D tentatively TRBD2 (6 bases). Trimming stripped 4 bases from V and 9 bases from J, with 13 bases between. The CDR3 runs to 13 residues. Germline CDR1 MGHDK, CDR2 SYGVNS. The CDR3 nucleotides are TGTGCCAGCAGTGGGTCGGGGACTGTTGAGCAGTTCTTC. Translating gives CASSGSGTVEQFF.

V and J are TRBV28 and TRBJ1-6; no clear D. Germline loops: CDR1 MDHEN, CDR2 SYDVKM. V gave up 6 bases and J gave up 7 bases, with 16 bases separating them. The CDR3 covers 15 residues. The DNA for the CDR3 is TGTGCCAGCAGCCCTCGTGGAGGGCCAAATTCACCCCTCCACTTT. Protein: CASSPRGGPNSPLHF.

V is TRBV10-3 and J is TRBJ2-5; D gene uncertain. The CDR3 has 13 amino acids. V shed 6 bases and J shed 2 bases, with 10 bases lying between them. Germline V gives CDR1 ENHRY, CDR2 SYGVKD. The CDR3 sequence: CAISIPGQETQYF. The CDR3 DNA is TGTGCCATCAGCATTCCCGGGCAAGAGACCCAGTACTTC.

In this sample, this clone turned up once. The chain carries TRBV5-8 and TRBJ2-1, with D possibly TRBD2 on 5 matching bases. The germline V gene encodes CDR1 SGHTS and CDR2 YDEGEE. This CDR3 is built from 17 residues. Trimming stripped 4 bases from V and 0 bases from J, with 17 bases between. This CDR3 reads CASSAARGALSYNEQFF. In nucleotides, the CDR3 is TGTGCCAGCAGCGCGGCCCGGGGAGCTCTCTCCTACAATGAGCAGTTCTTC. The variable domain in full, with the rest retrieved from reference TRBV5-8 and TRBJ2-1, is EAGVTQSPTHLIKTRGQQATLRCSPISGHTSVYWYQQALGLGLQFLLWYDEGEERNRGNFPPRFSGRQFPNYSSELNVNALELEDSALYLCASSAARGALSYNEQFFGPGTRLTVL.

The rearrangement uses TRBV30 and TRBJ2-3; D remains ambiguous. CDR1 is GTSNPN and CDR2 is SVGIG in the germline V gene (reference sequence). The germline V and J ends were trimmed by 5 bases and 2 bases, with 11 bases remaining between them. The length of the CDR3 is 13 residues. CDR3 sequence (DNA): TGTGCCTGGTCTATGAAGCACACAGATACGCAGTATTTT. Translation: CAWSMKHTDTQYF.